The rows below give T cell receptor beta chains drawn from one sample of a study of T cell responses to AZD1222 COVID-19 vaccine. TCRdb's copy holds only in-frame clones and misses some; the assay was immunoSEQ multiplex PCR. The sample carries around 150,000 clones, about 92% recorded once. Source: peripheral blood, taken 28 days after the second AZD1222 dose. These receptors originate from an adult who received the AZD1222 COVID-19 vaccine. Both conserved end residues are part of each CDR3. Only part of the rows carry a size: once, few, many, or a class if the clone is expanded.

clone_size: .; cdr3_length: 15; v_call: TRBV15; j_call: TRBJ2-7; cdr3_aa: CATSRSRDETYEQYF
clone_size: .; cdr3_length: 17; v_call: TRBV28; j_call: TRBJ2-1; cdr3_aa: CASSLPDSGRGYNEQFF
clone_size: .; cdr3_length: 16; v_call: TRBV10-3; j_call: TRBJ1-2; cdr3_aa: CAIRWDRGRSLHGYTF
clone_size: .; cdr3_length: 16; v_call: TRBV7-6; j_call: TRBJ2-2; cdr3_aa: CASSRTEGANTGELFF
clone_size: .; cdr3_length: 19; v_call: TRBV15; j_call: TRBJ1-4; cdr3_aa: CATSRTGTAGGAANEKLFF
clone_size: .; cdr3_length: 15; v_call: TRBV6-1; j_call: TRBJ1-5; cdr3_aa: CASSEASGLDQPQHF
clone_size: .; cdr3_length: 14; v_call: TRBV7-8; j_call: TRBJ1-2; cdr3_aa: CASSLVPSLYGYTF
clone_size: .; cdr3_length: 14; v_call: TRBV28; j_call: TRBJ1-2; cdr3_aa: CASSLRELGYGYTF
clone_size: .; cdr3_length: 17; v_call: TRBV4-3; j_call: TRBJ2-7; cdr3_aa: CASSQDISGSGSYEQYF
clone_size: once; cdr3_length: 14; v_call: TRBV27; j_call: TRBJ1-5; cdr3_aa: CASSKGASNQPQHF
clone_size: once; cdr3_length: 12; v_call: TRBV5-6; j_call: TRBJ2-5; cdr3_aa: CASSRGRETQYF
clone_size: once; cdr3_length: 13; v_call: TRBV28; j_call: TRBJ1-2; cdr3_aa: CASRGTGRSGYTF
clone_size: once; cdr3_length: 15; v_call: TRBV5-6; j_call: TRBJ2-2; cdr3_aa: CASSFGFGTPGELFF
clone_size: .; cdr3_length: 11; v_call: TRBV20-1; j_call: TRBJ1-2; cdr3_aa: CSASDSYGYTF
clone_size: .; cdr3_length: 14; v_call: TRBV6-5; j_call: TRBJ1-4; cdr3_aa: CASSDWRGLEKLFF
clone_size: .; cdr3_length: 15; v_call: TRBV30; j_call: TRBJ1-4; cdr3_aa: CAWSVIGATNEKLFF
clone_size: .; cdr3_length: 13; v_call: TRBV5-1; j_call: TRBJ2-5; cdr3_aa: CASSQISRETQYF
clone_size: .; cdr3_length: 11; v_call: TRBV19; j_call: TRBJ1-2; cdr3_aa: CATTVGIGYTF
clone_size: .; cdr3_length: 16; v_call: TRBV7-9; j_call: TRBJ2-1; cdr3_aa: CASSPRSGPLYNEQFF
clone_size: .; cdr3_length: 16; v_call: TRBV5-8; j_call: TRBJ1-2; cdr3_aa: CASSPYSGTDNGGYTF
clone_size: few; cdr3_length: 15; v_call: TRBV5-5; j_call: TRBJ2-1; cdr3_aa: CASSANLIFYNEQFF
clone_size: .; cdr3_length: 15; v_call: TRBV28; j_call: TRBJ2-7; cdr3_aa: CASSSPSGRAYEQYF
clone_size: .; cdr3_length: 14; v_call: TRBV11-2; j_call: TRBJ1-2; cdr3_aa: CASSLSTGHYGYTF
clone_size: once; cdr3_length: 13; v_call: TRBV5-4; j_call: TRBJ1-1; cdr3_aa: CASSWDRGTEAFF
clone_size: .; cdr3_length: 15; v_call: TRBV6-5; j_call: TRBJ2-2; cdr3_aa: CASISGLQYTGELFF
clone_size: once; cdr3_length: 17; v_call: TRBV19; j_call: TRBJ2-3; cdr3_aa: CASSNSPTSGFTDTQYF
clone_size: .; cdr3_length: 13; v_call: TRBV28; j_call: TRBJ1-5; cdr3_aa: CASSRRGNQPQHF
clone_size: .; cdr3_length: 18; v_call: TRBV19; j_call: TRBJ1-4; cdr3_aa: CASSIDPDRGRTNEKLFF
clone_size: few; cdr3_length: 14; v_call: TRBV2; j_call: TRBJ1-6; cdr3_aa: CASRPGSYNSPLHF
clone_size: .; cdr3_length: 16; v_call: TRBV15; j_call: TRBJ1-5; cdr3_aa: CATSRDQGAGGQPQHF
clone_size: .; cdr3_length: 13; v_call: TRBV10-3; j_call: TRBJ2-2; cdr3_aa: CAIMTPSTGELFF
clone_size: .; cdr3_length: 15; v_call: TRBV6-6; j_call: TRBJ2-7; cdr3_aa: CASRYGTSGYYEQYF
clone_size: .; cdr3_length: 15; v_call: TRBV5-1; j_call: TRBJ2-1; cdr3_aa: CASGKDRDVHNEQFF
clone_size: .; cdr3_length: 14; v_call: TRBV30; j_call: TRBJ2-5; cdr3_aa: CAWSTGQGAETQYF
clone_size: .; cdr3_length: 18; v_call: TRBV4-2; j_call: TRBJ1-2; cdr3_aa: CASSQGWDRGSNLQGYTF
clone_size: .; cdr3_length: 16; v_call: TRBV6-1; j_call: TRBJ1-2; cdr3_aa: CASSEAPPAPMVGYTF
clone_size: .; cdr3_length: 13; v_call: TRBV7-9; j_call: TRBJ1-1; cdr3_aa: CASRKQGITEAFF
clone_size: .; cdr3_length: 13; v_call: TRBV7-2; j_call: TRBJ2-7; cdr3_aa: CASSRRGGDEQYF
clone_size: .; cdr3_length: 15; v_call: TRBV6-5; j_call: TRBJ2-1; cdr3_aa: CASRGGGSSYNEQFF
clone_size: .; cdr3_length: 14; v_call: TRBV5-1; j_call: TRBJ1-6; cdr3_aa: CASSLGHEDSPLHF
clone_size: .; cdr3_length: 15; v_call: TRBV5-1; j_call: TRBJ2-1; cdr3_aa: CASSLPQGDNDEQFF
clone_size: .; cdr3_length: 16; v_call: TRBV5-4; j_call: TRBJ2-3; cdr3_aa: CASSLPRGRVTDTQYF
clone_size: .; cdr3_length: 15; v_call: TRBV27; j_call: TRBJ2-1; cdr3_aa: CASSLSGRGLNEQFF
clone_size: .; cdr3_length: 13; v_call: TRBV7-2; j_call: TRBJ1-5; cdr3_aa: CASSLAGRQPQHF
clone_size: .; cdr3_length: 12; v_call: TRBV30; j_call: TRBJ1-1; cdr3_aa: CAWRQGNTEAFF
clone_size: .; cdr3_length: 13; v_call: TRBV28; j_call: TRBJ2-7; cdr3_aa: CASRYRSSYEQYF
clone_size: .; cdr3_length: 14; v_call: TRBV5-6; j_call: TRBJ2-5; cdr3_aa: CASSLPSAQETQYF
clone_size: .; cdr3_length: 12; v_call: TRBV7-9; j_call: TRBJ2-3; cdr3_aa: CASSSTLDTQYF
clone_size: .; cdr3_length: 15; v_call: TRBV19; j_call: TRBJ2-2; cdr3_aa: CASSKGTANTGELFF
clone_size: .; cdr3_length: 14; v_call: TRBV29-1; j_call: TRBJ2-7; cdr3_aa: CSVVGLAGRYEQYF
clone_size: .; cdr3_length: 15; v_call: TRBV10-3; j_call: TRBJ2-5; cdr3_aa: CAISEWGENQETQYF
clone_size: .; cdr3_length: 13; v_call: TRBV3-1/TRBV3-2; j_call: TRBJ1-1; cdr3_aa: CASSSGVGTEAFF
clone_size: .; cdr3_length: 15; v_call: TRBV5-1; j_call: TRBJ1-5; cdr3_aa: CASSSRQGKVQPQHF
clone_size: .; cdr3_length: 11; v_call: TRBV12-3/TRBV12-4; j_call: TRBJ2-7; cdr3_aa: CASSLGHEQYF
clone_size: .; cdr3_length: 12; v_call: TRBV9; j_call: TRBJ2-1; cdr3_aa: CASSVGYNEQFF